This is a list of T cell receptor beta chains from one sample in a study of cytomegalovirus exposure and HLA in healthy donors. The protocol was immunoSEQ multiplex PCR, while the TCRdb copy is restricted to in-frame clones and leaves out a portion. This table holds 110,000 to 150,000 clones, around 75% found once. What was sequenced was PBMCs. These receptors came from a woman aged 25 to 39 in good health and CMV-seronegative. Each CDR3 is given with its conserved first and last residue. A D gene is named only where the DNA matches it firmly. Clone size is shown for a subset of rows, as once, few, many or a class of expanded clone.

clone_size	j_call	cdr3_length	d_call	v_call	cdr3_nt	cdr3_aa
NA	TRBJ2-2	15	TRBD1	TRBV19	TGTGCCAGCCACCCGGGACAGGGTCGAACCGGGGAGCTGTTTTTT	CASHPGQGRTGELFF
NA	TRBJ2-5	15	TRBD2	TRBV7-3	TGTGCCAGCAGCTTTTTCGCGGGAGAACAAGAGACCCAGTACTTC	CASSFFAGEQETQYF
NA	TRBJ2-7	15	TRBD2	TRBV6-1	TGTGCCAGCAGTGACAGGACTAGCGGATCCTACGAGCAGTACTTC	CASSDRTSGSYEQYF
NA	TRBJ1-1	11	TRBD1	TRBV20-1	TGCAGTGCTTTCCCGGGACAGCAAGCTTTCTTT	CSAFPGQQAFF
NA	TRBJ2-1	15	TRBD2	TRBV19	TGTGCCAGTAGCCTGGAAGGGACTACCGGCAATGAGCAGTTCTTC	CASSLEGTTGNEQFF
NA	TRBJ2-5	14	TRBD2	TRBV5-1	TGCGCCAGCAGCGAGGGACTAGCTTCAGAGACCCAGTACTTC	CASSEGLASETQYF
NA	TRBJ2-7	16	TRBD1	TRBV6-5	TGTGCCAGCAGTTTGTCGGGACAGGGGGGATACTACGAGCAGTACTTC	CASSLSGQGGYYEQYF
NA	TRBJ2-1	15	NA	TRBV7-2	TGTGCCAGCAGCTCCCGAACCCGAGGGAACAATGAGCAGTTCTTC	CASSSRTRGNNEQFF
NA	TRBJ2-7	15	NA	TRBV15	TGTGCCACCAGCAGAGGGGGCTCTACCTCCTACGAGCAGTACTTC	CATSRGGSTSYEQYF
NA	TRBJ1-6	14	NA	TRBV10-3	TGTGCCATCAGTGAGACAAGATATAATTCACCCCTCCACTTT	CAISETRYNSPLHF
NA	TRBJ2-2	14	NA	TRBV29-1	TGCAGCGTCGACCGGGACATCGGTACCGGGGAGCTGTTTTTT	CSVDRDIGTGELFF
once	TRBJ2-5	13	NA	TRBV19	TGTGCCAGTAGCATGACAGCACAAGAGACCCAGTACTTC	CASSMTAQETQYF
NA	TRBJ2-2	13	NA	TRBV6-1	TGTGCTCTAGGTGAAGGAGACACCGGGGAGCTGTTTTTT	CALGEGDTGELFF
many	TRBJ2-7	12	NA	TRBV7-2	TGTGCCAGCAGCTTATTCGGCTACGAGCAGTACTTC	CASSLFGYEQYF
NA	TRBJ2-1	16	NA	TRBV29-1	TGCAGCGTTGAAGATGGCCGAGCGGCTTCCTACAATGAGCAGTTCTTC	CSVEDGRAASYNEQFF
NA	TRBJ1-6	14	NA	TRBV7-9	TGTGCCAGCAGCTACAGCGGAGGGGATTCACCCCTCCACTTT	CASSYSGGDSPLHF
NA	TRBJ1-4	13	TRBD1	TRBV30	TGTGCCTGGGAGGACAGGGGGCCTGAAAAACTGTTTTTT	CAWEDRGPEKLFF
NA	TRBJ2-4	13	NA	TRBV5-1	TGCGCCAGCAGCTTGGGGACTCTTAACATTCAGTACTTC	CASSLGTLNIQYF
NA	TRBJ1-1	15	NA	TRBV7-6	TGTGCCAGCAGCCCCGGGGACACTGAGAACACTGAAGCTTTCTTT	CASSPGDTENTEAFF
NA	TRBJ1-1	14	TRBD1	TRBV2	TGTGCCAGCAGTGTATCGGCAGGGGGCACTGAAGCTTTCTTT	CASSVSAGGTEAFF
NA	TRBJ2-7	15	NA	TRBV11-3	TGTGCCAGCAGCCAGGGTGCAGACTTTGACCGCGAGCAGTACTTC	CASSQGADFDREQYF
NA	TRBJ1-1	15	TRBD1	TRBV28	TGTGCCAGCAACAACCCCAGGGGGCCCGTCACTGAAGCTTTCTTT	CASNNPRGPVTEAFF
NA	TRBJ2-1	16	TRBD2	TRBV6-5	TGTGCCAGCAGTTACCGACTAGCGGGTTCCTACAATGAGCAGTTCTTC	CASSYRLAGSYNEQFF
NA	TRBJ2-1	14	NA	TRBV5-6	TGTGCCAGCAGCTTGGGGGGCAGGTACAATGAGCAGTTCTTC	CASSLGGRYNEQFF
NA	TRBJ2-3	16	NA	TRBV5-1	TGCGCCAGCACCTCTGGGGCTGGGGGGAGAGGAGATACGCAGTATTTT	CASTSGAGGRGDTQYF
once	TRBJ2-1	14	TRBD2	TRBV5-1	TGCGCCAGCAGCTCCTCCGGGACTAGCAATGAGCAGTTCTTC	CASSSSGTSNEQFF
NA	TRBJ2-3	16	TRBD2	TRBV4-2	TGTGCCAGCAGGTTCATAGCGGGGCCCTCTGAAGATACGCAGTATTTT	CASRFIAGPSEDTQYF
NA	TRBJ2-5	12	NA	TRBV14	TGTGCCAGCAGCCAAGTGGGCGAGACCCAGTACTTC	CASSQVGETQYF
NA	TRBJ2-1	18	TRBD1	TRBV6-1	TGTGCCAGCAGTGAAGCGCCCAGGGGGCGTGGGATTCGTCATGAGCAGTTCTTC	CASSEAPRGRGIRHEQFF
NA	TRBJ2-3	16	TRBD2	TRBV10-3	TGTGCCATCAGTGGGAGCGGGGGGGTCGGAACAGATACGCAGTATTTT	CAISGSGGVGTDTQYF
NA	TRBJ2-1	17	NA	TRBV28	TGTGCCAGCAGTCCACCGGGAGCCAAGAGCTCCTACAATGAGCAGTTCTTC	CASSPPGAKSSYNEQFF